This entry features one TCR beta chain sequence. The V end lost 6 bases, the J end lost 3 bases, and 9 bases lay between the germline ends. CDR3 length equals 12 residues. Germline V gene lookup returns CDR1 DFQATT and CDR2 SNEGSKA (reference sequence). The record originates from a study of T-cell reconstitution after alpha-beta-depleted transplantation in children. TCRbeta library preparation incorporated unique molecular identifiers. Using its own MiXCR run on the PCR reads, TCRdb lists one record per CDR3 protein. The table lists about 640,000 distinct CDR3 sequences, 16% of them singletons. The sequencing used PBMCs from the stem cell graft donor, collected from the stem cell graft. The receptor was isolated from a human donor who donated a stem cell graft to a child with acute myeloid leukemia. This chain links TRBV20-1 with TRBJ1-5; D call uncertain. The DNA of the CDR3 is TGCAGTGCAGAACAGAACAATCAGCCCCAGCATTTT. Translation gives CSAEQNNQPQHF.